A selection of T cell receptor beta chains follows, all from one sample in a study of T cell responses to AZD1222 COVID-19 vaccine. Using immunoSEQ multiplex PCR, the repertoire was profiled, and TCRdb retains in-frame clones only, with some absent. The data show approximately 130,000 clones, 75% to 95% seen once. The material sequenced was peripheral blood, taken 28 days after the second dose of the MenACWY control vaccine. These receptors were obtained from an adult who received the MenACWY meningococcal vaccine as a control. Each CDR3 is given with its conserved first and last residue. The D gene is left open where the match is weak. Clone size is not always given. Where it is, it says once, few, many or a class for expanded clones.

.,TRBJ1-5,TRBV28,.,TGTGCCAGCGACAGATCCAATCAGCCCCAGCATTTT,CASDRSNQPQHF
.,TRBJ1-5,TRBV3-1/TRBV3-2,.,TGTGCCAGCAGCCAAGGGGGAAACAATCAGCCCCAGCATTTT,CASSQGGNNQPQHF
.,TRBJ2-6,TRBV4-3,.,TGCGCCAGCAGCCAAGCTTTCTCTGGGGCCAACGTCCTGACTTTC,CASSQAFSGANVLTF
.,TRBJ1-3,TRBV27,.,TGTGCCAGCAGTCCCCGCCTTGCGGGTAACACCATATATTTT,CASSPRLAGNTIYF
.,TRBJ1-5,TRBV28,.,TGTGCCAGCAGTTTTACAGCCTATAGCAATCAGCCCCAGCATTTT,CASSFTAYSNQPQHF
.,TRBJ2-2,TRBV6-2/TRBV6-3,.,TGTGCCAGCAGTTACTCGCCCGGGGAGCTGTTTTTT,CASSYSPGELFF
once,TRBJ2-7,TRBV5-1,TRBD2,TGCGCCAGCAGCCCCGGACTAGCCGCAACCTACGAGCAGTACTTC,CASSPGLAATYEQYF
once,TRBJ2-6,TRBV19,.,TGTGCCAGTAGTCCATTCCCTGGGGCCAACGTCCTGACTTTC,CASSPFPGANVLTF
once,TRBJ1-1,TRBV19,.,TGTGCCAGTAGTATAGCAGACAACACTGAAGCTTTCTTT,CASSIADNTEAFF
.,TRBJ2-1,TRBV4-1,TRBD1,TGCGCCAGCAGCCAGAGACAGGGCGAGCAGTTCTTC,CASSQRQGEQFF
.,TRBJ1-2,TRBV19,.,TGTGCCAGTAGTATTATGGACTATGGCTACACCTTC,CASSIMDYGYTF
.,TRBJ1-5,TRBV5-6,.,TGTGCCAGCAGCTTGAGTACCTACAATCAGCCCCAGCATTTT,CASSLSTYNQPQHF
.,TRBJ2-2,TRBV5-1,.,TGCGCCAGCTTCCCTACTTCCCCGAACACCGGGGAGCTGTTTTTT,CASFPTSPNTGELFF
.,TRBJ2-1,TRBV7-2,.,TGTGCCAGCAGCGAACAAACGAGTTCCTACAATGAGCAGTTCTTC,CASSEQTSSYNEQFF
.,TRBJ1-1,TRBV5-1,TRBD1,TGCGCCAGCTCACAAAGACAGGGCTCGTCTTGTACTGAAGCTTTCTTT,CASSQRQGSSCTEAFF
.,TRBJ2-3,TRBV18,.,TGTGCCAGCTCACCACCGTCTAACGGAGATACGCAGTATTTT,CASSPPSNGDTQYF
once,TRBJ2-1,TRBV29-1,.,TGCAGCGTTGAAATTGTCAGTTACAATGAGCAGTTCTTC,CSVEIVSYNEQFF
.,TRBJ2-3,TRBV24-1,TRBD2,TGTGCCACCAGTGATCGGACTAGCGCCCTTCGGCGTCCGCAGTATTTT,CATSDRTSALRRPQYF
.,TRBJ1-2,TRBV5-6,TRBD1,TGTGCCAGCAGCTTCCGACAGGGGGATGGCTACACCTTC,CASSFRQGDGYTF
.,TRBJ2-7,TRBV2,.,TGTGCCAGTGAATCCCGGGAGCGTGTCTTAAGGGAGCAGTACTTC,CASESRERVLREQYF
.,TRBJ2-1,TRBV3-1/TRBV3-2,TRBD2,TGTGCCAGCAGCCAAGAGCGACTAGCGGGAGGGCGTGGGGTATACAATGAGCAGTTCTTC,CASSQERLAGGRGVYNEQFF
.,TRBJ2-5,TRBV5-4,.,TGTGCCAGCAGCCGGGACGGGGAGACCCAGTACTTC,CASSRDGETQYF
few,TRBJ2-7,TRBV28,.,TGTGCCAGCAGTCACCCGACGCGGAATCTCCCCTACGAGCAGTACTTC,CASSHPTRNLPYEQYF
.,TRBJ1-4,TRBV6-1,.,TGTGCCAGCAGTGAATACTACAGGGCTAATGAAAAACTGTTTTTT,CASSEYYRANEKLFF
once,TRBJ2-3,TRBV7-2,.,TGTGCCAGCAGCCCTAGGGGGGACTATCTTCCAGATACGCAGTATTTT,CASSPRGDYLPDTQYF
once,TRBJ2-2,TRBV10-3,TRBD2,TGTGCCATCAGTGGACTAGCTTCGAACACCGGGGAGCTGTTTTTT,CAISGLASNTGELFF
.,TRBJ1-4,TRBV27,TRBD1,TGTGCCAGCAGTTTATCCGGGGGACAGGCAACTAATGAAAAACTGTTTTTT,CASSLSGGQATNEKLFF
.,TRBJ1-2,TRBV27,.,TGTGCCAGCAGGCCCTGGACTCAAGGGGATGGCTACACCTTC,CASRPWTQGDGYTF
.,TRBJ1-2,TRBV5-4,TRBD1,TGTGCCAGCAGCCTTCCGTTTGGGCAGGGGGCAGGAGGAGGCTACACCTTC,CASSLPFGQGAGGGYTF
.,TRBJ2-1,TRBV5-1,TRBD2,TGCGCCAGCAGCTTCAGCGGGGGCCCCGGGGATGAGCAGTTCTTC,CASSFSGGPGDEQFF
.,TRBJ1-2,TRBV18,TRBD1,TGTGCCAGCTCACCACCGGACAGGGGTTGGGGCTACACCTTC,CASSPPDRGWGYTF
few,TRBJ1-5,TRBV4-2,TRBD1,TGTGCCAGCAGCCACACGAGGACAGGGGGCGATCAGCCCCAGCATTTT,CASSHTRTGGDQPQHF
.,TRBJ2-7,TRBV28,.,TGTGCCAGCAGTTTATTGATGGGCTCCTACGAGCAGTACTTC,CASSLLMGSYEQYF
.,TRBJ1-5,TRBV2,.,TGTGCCAGCAGTGAATTGGGGGTGGGTCAGCCCCAGCATTTT,CASSELGVGQPQHF
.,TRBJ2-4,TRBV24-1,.,TGTGCCACCAGTAGCGGGAACATTCAGTACTTC,CATSSGNIQYF
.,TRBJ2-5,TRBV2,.,TGTGCCAGCACGCAAGAACAGGGTCGGCAAGAGACCCAGTACTTC,CASTQEQGRQETQYF
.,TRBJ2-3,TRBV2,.,TGTGCCAGCAGTCTGTCTGACACAGATACGCAGTATTTT,CASSLSDTDTQYF
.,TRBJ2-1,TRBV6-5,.,TGTGCCAGCAGTTGGAGGGGGCTAGCGGATTACAATGAGCAGTTCTTC,CASSWRGLADYNEQFF
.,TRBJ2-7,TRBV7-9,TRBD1,TGTGCCAGCAGTAGGCGGGACAGGGGGCGAGAGCAGTACTTC,CASSRRDRGREQYF
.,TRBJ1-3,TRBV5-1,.,TGCGCCAGCAGCCCGAGGACAGAAGCTGGAAACACCATATATTTT,CASSPRTEAGNTIYF
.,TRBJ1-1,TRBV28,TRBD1,TGTGCCAGCAGTCCCCCCACAGGGGTCCTCACTGAAGCTTTCTTT,CASSPPTGVLTEAFF
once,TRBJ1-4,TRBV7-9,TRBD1,TGTGCCAGCAGTCCCGGACAGGCAACCTTTAGAGAAAAACTGTTTTTT,CASSPGQATFREKLFF
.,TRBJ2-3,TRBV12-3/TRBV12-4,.,TGTGCCAGCGCGGACAGAAACACAGATACGCAGTATTTT,CASADRNTDTQYF
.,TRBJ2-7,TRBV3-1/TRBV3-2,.,TGTGCCAGCAGCCAAGGAGCGCCTACCGAGCAGTACTTC,CASSQGAPTEQYF
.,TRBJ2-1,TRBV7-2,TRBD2,TGTGCCAGCAGCTTAGCCGGGACTAGCATGAATGAGCAGTTCTTC,CASSLAGTSMNEQFF